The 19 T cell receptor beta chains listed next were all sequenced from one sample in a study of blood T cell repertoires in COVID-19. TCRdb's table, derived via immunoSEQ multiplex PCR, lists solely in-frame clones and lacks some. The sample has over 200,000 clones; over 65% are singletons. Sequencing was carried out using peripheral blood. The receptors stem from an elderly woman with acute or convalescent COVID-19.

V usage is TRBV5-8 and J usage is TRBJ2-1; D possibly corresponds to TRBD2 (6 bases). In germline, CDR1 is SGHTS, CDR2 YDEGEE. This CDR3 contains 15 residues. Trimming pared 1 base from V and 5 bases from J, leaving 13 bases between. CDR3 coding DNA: TGTGCCAGCAGCTTGTATCGGGGAGGTAACAATGAGCAGTTCTTC. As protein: CASSLYRGGNNEQFF.

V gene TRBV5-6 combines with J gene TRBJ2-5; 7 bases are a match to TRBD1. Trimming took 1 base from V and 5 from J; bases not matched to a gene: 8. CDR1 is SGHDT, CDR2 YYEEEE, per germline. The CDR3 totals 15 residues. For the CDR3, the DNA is TGTGCCAGCAGCTTGTTGGCCCAGGGGGAGGAGACCCAGTACTTC. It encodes CASSLLAQGEETQYF.

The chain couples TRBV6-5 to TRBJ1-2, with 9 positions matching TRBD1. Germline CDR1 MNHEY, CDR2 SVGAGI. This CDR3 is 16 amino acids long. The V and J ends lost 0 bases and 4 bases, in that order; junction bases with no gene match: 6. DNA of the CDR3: TGTGCCAGCAGTTACTCCCAGACAGGGGGAGGCTATGGCTACACCTTC. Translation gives CASSYSQTGGGYGYTF.

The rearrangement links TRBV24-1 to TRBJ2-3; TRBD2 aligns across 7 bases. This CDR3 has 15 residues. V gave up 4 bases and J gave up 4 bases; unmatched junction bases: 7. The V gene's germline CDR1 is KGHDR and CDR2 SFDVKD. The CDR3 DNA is TGTGCCACCAGTGACCCCGGACTAGGCGCAGATACGCAGTATTTT. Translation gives CATSDPGLGADTQYF.

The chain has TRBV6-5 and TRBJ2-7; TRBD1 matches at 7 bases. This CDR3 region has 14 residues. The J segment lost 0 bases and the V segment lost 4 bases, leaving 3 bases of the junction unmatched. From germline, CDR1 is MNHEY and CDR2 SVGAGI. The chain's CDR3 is CASSSGQTSYEQYF. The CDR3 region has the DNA TGTGCCAGCAGTTCGGGACAGACCTCCTACGAGCAGTACTTC.

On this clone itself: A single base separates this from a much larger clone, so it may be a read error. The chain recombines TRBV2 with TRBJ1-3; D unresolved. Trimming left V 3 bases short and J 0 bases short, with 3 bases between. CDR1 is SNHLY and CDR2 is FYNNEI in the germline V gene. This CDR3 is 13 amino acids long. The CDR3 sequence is CASSDGSGNTIYF. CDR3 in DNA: TGTGCCAGCAGTGACGGCTCTGGAAACACCATATATTTT.

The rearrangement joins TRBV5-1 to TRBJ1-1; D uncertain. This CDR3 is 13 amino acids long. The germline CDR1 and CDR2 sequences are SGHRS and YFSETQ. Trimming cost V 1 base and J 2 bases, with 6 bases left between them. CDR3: CASSLMANTEAFF. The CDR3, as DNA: TGCGCCAGCAGCTTGATGGCCAACACTGAAGCTTTCTTT. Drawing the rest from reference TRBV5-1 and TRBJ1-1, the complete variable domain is KAGVTQTPRYLIKTRGQQVTLSCSPISGHRSVSWYQQTPGQGLQFLFEYFSETQRNKGNFPGRFSGRQFSNSRSEMNVSTLELGDSALYLCASSLMANTEAFFGQGTRLTVV.

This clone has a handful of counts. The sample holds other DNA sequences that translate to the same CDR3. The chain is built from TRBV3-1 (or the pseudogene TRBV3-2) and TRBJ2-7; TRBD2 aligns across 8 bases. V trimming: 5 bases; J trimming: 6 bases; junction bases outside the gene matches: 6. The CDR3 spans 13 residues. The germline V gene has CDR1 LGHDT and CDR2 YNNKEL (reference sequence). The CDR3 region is CASSLPGTSEQYF. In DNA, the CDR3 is TGTGCCAGCAGCTTACCTGGGACTAGCGAGCAGTACTTC.

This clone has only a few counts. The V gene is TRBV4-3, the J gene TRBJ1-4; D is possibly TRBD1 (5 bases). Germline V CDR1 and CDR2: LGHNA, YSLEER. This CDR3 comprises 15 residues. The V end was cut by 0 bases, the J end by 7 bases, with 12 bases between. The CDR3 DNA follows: TGCGCCAGCAGCCAAGAAGGGGCTAGAGGTGAAAAACTGTTTTTT. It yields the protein CASSQEGARGEKLFF.

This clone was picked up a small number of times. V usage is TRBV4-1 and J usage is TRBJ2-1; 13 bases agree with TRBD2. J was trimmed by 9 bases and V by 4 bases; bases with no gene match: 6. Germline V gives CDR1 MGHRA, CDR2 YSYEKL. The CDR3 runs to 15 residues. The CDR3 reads CASSRGLAGVGEQFF. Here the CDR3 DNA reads TGCGCCAGCAGCCGAGGACTAGCGGGAGTGGGTGAGCAGTTCTTC.

In nucleotides, the CDR3 is TGTGCCAGCAGTTCGACGGGATACACTGAAGCTTTCTTT. Protein: CASSSTGYTEAFF. V usage is TRBV12-3 or TRBV12-4 and J usage is TRBJ1-1; D gene uncertain. Trimming stripped 4 bases from V and 3 bases from J, with 9 bases between. This CDR3 has 13 residues.

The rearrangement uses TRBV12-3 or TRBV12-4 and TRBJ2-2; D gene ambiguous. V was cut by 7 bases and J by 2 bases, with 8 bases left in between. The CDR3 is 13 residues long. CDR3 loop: CASIAQNTGELFF. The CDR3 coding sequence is TGTGCCAGCATAGCACAAAACACCGGGGAGCTGTTTTTT.

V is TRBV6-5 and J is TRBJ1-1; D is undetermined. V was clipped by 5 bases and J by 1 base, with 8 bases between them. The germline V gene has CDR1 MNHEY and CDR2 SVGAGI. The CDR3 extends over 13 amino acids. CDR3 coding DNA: TGTGCCAGCAGTATTAGCAGGAACACTGAAGCTTTCTTT. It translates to CASSISRNTEAFF.

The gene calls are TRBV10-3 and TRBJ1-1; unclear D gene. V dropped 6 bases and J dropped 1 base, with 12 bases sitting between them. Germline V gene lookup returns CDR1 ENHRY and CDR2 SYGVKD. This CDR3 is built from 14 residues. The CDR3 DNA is TGTGCCATCAGATTGATCGCGGGGAACACTGAAGCTTTCTTT. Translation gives CAIRLIAGNTEAFF.

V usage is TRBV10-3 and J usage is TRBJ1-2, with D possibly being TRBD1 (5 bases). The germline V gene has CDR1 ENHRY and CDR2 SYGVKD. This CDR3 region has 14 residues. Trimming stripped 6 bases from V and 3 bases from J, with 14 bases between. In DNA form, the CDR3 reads TGTGCCATCAGGCCCCTTCAGGGTGACTATGGCTACACCTTC. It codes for CAIRPLQGDYGYTF.

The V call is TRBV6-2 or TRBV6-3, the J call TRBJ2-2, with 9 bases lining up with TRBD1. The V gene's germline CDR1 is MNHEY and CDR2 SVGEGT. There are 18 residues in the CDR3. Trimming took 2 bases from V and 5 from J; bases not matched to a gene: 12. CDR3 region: CASSYLRGGGTGTGELFF. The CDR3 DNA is TGTGCCAGCAGTTACCTGAGAGGAGGAGGGACAGGGACCGGGGAGCTGTTTTTT.

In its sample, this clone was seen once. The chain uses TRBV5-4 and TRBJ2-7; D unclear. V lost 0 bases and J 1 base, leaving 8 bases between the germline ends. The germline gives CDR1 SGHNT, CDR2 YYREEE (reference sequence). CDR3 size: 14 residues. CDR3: CASSLDVRSYEQYF. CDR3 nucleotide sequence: TGTGCCAGCAGCTTGGATGTCAGATCCTACGAGCAGTACTTC.

CDR3 bases: TGTGCCAGCAGCCAACGGTCCCCCTCTAGCACAGATACGCAGTATTTT. This sequence encodes CASSQRSPSSTDTQYF. The V call is TRBV3-1 (or the pseudogene TRBV3-2), the J call TRBJ2-3; D gene ambiguous. Trimming pared 2 bases from V and 0 bases from J, leaving 12 bases between. Germline CDR1 is LGHDT and CDR2 is YNNKEL (reference sequence). The CDR3 is 16 residues long.

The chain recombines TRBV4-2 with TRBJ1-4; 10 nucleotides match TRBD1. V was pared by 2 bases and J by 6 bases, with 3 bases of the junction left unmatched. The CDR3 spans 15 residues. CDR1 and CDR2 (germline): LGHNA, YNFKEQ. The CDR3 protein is CASSQTGTGDEKLFF. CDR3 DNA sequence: TGTGCCAGCAGCCAAACCGGGACAGGGGATGAAAAACTGTTTTTT.